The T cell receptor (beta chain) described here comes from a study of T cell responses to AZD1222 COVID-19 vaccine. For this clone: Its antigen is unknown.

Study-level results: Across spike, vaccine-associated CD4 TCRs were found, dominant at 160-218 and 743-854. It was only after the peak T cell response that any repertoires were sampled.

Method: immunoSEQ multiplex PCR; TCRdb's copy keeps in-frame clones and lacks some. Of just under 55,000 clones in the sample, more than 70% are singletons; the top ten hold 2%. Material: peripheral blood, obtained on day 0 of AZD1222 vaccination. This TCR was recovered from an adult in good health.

Here the CDR3 reads CASSLYPTGNYGYTF. CDR3 DNA sequence: TGTGCCAGTAGCCTATACCCGACAGGGAACTATGGCTACACCTTC. This sequence joins TRBV19 and TRBJ1-2, with TRBD1 matching over 7 bases. CDR3 length: 15 residues. V shed 6 bases and J 2 bases; nucleotides not matched to a gene: 9. Germline CDR1 LNHDA, CDR2 SQIVND (reference sequence).